The 7 T cell receptor beta chains reported below all come from one sample, sequenced in a study of T-cell memory formation after mild COVID-19. MiXCR, run by TCRdb on the 5' RACE reads, gives a single entry per CDR3 protein. This table holds about 210,000 distinct CDR3 sequences, about 10% found once. Sequenced sample: PBMCs or a T cell subset sorted from them (not recorded which). Receptors were obtained from a man aged 18 to 30 who had mild COVID-19 (a few samples of this study predate the infection). Cell type and time point are not known.

The table lists this clonotype with a few counts. The chain couples TRBV5-1 to TRBJ2-2; no firm D call. The ends were cut back, 3 bases at V and 5 bases at J, with 17 bases in the middle. The V gene's germline CDR1 is SGHRS and CDR2 YFSETQ. The CDR3 extends over 16 amino acids. The CDR3: CASSYISAGSTGELFF. The CDR3 region has the DNA TGCGCCAGCAGCTACATCTCGGCAGGCTCGACCGGGGAGCTGTTTTTT.

This clonotype was seen repeatedly, ten times or more. The chain recombines TRBV7-2 with TRBJ2-5, with TRBD1 as a possible D gene (5 bases). The V and J ends lost 6 bases and 5 bases respectively, with 16 bases between them. The CDR3 spans 14 residues. Looked up from germline, CDR1 is SGHTA and CDR2 is FQGNSA. CDR3 nucleotides: TGTGCCAGCAGACCCGGCCCAGGGTGGGAGACCCAGTACTTC. Its translation: CASRPGPGWETQYF.

In its sample, this clonotype was seen a few times. The CDR3 coding sequence is TGCAGTCAACAGGGGCCAGATACGCAGTATTTT. This codes for CSQQGPDTQYF. The chain uses TRBV20-1 and TRBJ2-3; 7 bases align to TRBD1. CDR1 DFQATT and CDR2 SNEGSKA come from the germline V gene (reference sequence). Losses at the gene ends were 8 bases for V and 4 bases for J; bases not matched to a gene: 3. The CDR3 spans 11 residues.

This CDR3 is CASSSLAGSYNEQFF. CDR3 nucleotides: TGTGCCAGCAGCTCCTTAGCGGGGAGCTACAATGAGCAGTTCTTC. This chain joins TRBV7-2 and TRBJ2-1; 8 bases are shared with TRBD2. This CDR3 has 15 amino acids. Germline CDR1 is SGHTA and CDR2 is FQGNSA. The ends lost 4 bases at V and 3 bases at J; junction bases unmatched: 5.

The gene calls are TRBV7-9 and TRBJ2-1; D call uncertain. Trimming shortened V by 9 bases and J by 3 bases, and 9 bases separated the two germline ends. The germline V gene has CDR1 SEHNR and CDR2 FQNEAQ (reference sequence). CDR3 length: 12 amino acids. As DNA, the CDR3 is TGTGCCAGTGGACCTTTCTACAATGAGCAGTTCTTC. It encodes CASGPFYNEQFF.

This clonotype was observed at least ten times. The V call is TRBV12-3 or TRBV12-4, the J call TRBJ1-1; D not certain. The CDR3 spans 13 residues. Trimming took off 8 bases at V and 0 bases at J, with 10 bases between the two ends. For the CDR3, the DNA is TGTGCCAGCCAAGGACGCCTGAACACTGAAGCTTTCTTT. It encodes CASQGRLNTEAFF.

This clonotype appeared a few times. The J gene is TRBJ1-6, the V gene TRBV6-6, with 8 positions matching TRBD1. The CDR3 is made up of 14 amino acids. Germline V gene lookup returns CDR1 MNHNY and CDR2 SVGAGI (reference sequence). J lost 10 bases, V lost 7 bases, and 9 bases had no gene match. CDR3 in DNA: TGTGCCAGCACTCGTCAGGGGGCGGGGTCACCCCTCCACTTT. It translates to CASTRQGAGSPLHF.